This is a list of T cell receptor beta chains from one sample in a study of tumor-infiltrating lymphocytes in primary liver carcinoma. TCRdb itself ran the multiplex PCR reads through MiXCR, one entry per CDR3 protein. The sample has 300,000 to 350,000 distinct CDR3 sequences, 65% seen once. Sequencing input: peripheral blood. Receptors originate from a man aged 35 to 55 with primary liver carcinoma and hepatitis B virus infection. The CDR3 runs from the conserved cysteine through the conserved F or W. D genes are given only for firm matches. The size field is filled for only some rows; it gives once, few, many or a size class.

D gene,V gene,clone size,J gene,CDR3 DNA,CDR3 protein
.,TRBV6-6,.,TRBJ1-4,TGTGGCAGCAGTTTCGGTAGAAATAATGAAAAACTGTTTTTT,CGSSFGRNNEKLFF
.,TRBV28,.,TRBJ2-5,TGTGCCAGCAGTCGGGCTCCCCTTCTCCAAGAGACCCAGTACTTC,CASSRAPLLQETQYF
.,TRBV11-2,once,TRBJ2-5,TGTTCCAGCAGCGGTCCAGGACAGATCTTAGAGACCCAGTACTTC,CSSSGPGQILETQYF
.,TRBV7-9,.,TRBJ1-1,TGTGCCAGCAGCTCGATGGACGGGAACACTGAAGCTTCCTTT,CASSSMDGNTEASF
.,TRBV12-3/TRBV12-4,.,TRBJ1-5,TGTGCCAGCAGGCCAAACGGGGATCAGCCCCGGCATTTT,CASRPNGDQPRHF
TRBD2,TRBV4-3,once,TRBJ2-2,TGCGCCGGCAGCAGCGGGGGAAACACCGGGGATCTGTTTTTT,CAGSSGGNTGDLFF
TRBD2,TRBV11-2,once,TRBJ2-7,TGTGCCAGCAGCCTCGGGGTACTAGCGGGAGGCTACGAGCAGTACTTC,CASSLGVLAGGYEQYF
TRBD1,TRBV5-5,.,TRBJ2-3,TGTGCCAGCAGCTCGTACTTGACAGGGAAGACAGATACGCAGTATTTT,CASSSYLTGKTDTQYF
TRBD1,TRBV4-1,.,TRBJ2-6,TGCGCCAGCAGCCTCCTCAGACAGGGGGCTTTTACTGGGGACAACGTCCTGACTTTC,CASSLLRQGAFTGDNVLTF
TRBD2,TRBV7-9,few,TRBJ2-3,TGTGCCAGCAGCTGGGGACTAGCGGAAGATACGCAGTATTTT,CASSWGLAEDTQYF
TRBD1,TRBV6-2/TRBV6-3,few,TRBJ2-3,TGTGCCAGCAGGACAGGGATTGGCACAGATACGCAGTATTTT,CASRTGIGTDTQYF
.,TRBV6-1,.,TRBJ2-5,TGTGCCAGCAGTGTAAGGAGTGCAGAGACCCAGTACTTC,CASSVRSAETQYF
.,TRBV4-2,many,TRBJ1-2,TGTGCCAGCAGCCAAGAGAGTATGGAATTAGGCTATGGCTACACCTTC,CASSQESMELGYGYTF
.,TRBV11-2,.,TRBJ2-7,TGTGCCAGCAGCTTCACATCTATCCTTGGACACGAGTGGTACTTC,CASSFTSILGHEWYF
TRBD1,TRBV28,.,TRBJ1-3,TGTGCCAGCCGGGGGACAGGTGGAAACACCATATATTTT,CASRGTGGNTIYF
.,TRBV29-1,.,TRBJ1-2,TGCAGTGTTGAAACAGGCGCGGTTGGCTACACCTTC,CSVETGAVGYTF
.,TRBV10-3,.,TRBJ1-1,TGTGTCATCAGTGAGTCGGGCCGGGGGAACACTGAAGCTTTCTTT,CVISESGRGNTEAFF
.,TRBV11-2,once,TRBJ2-7,TGTGCCAGCAGACAAAGTGGCGGTACCTACGAGCGGTACTTC,CASRQSGGTYERYF
TRBD2,TRBV4-2,.,TRBJ2-3,TGTGCCAGCAGCCTCGGGCCGGGGGGGGAGAACACAGATACGCAGTATTTT,CASSLGPGGENTDTQYF
.,TRBV5-6,.,TRBJ2-1,TGTGCCAGCAGCCCAGTCAGGGTCTCCTACAATGAGCAGTTCTTC,CASSPVRVSYNEQFF
TRBD1,TRBV7-9,.,TRBJ1-1,TGTGCCAGCAGCTTGTTGGACAGGGGGGAAGCTTTCTTT,CASSLLDRGEAFF
.,TRBV5-6,.,TRBJ2-1,TGTGTCAGCAGCTTGGGGGCTAGCGATGAGCAGTTCTTC,CVSSLGASDEQFF
TRBD2,TRBV10-3,few,TRBJ2-1,TGTGCCATCAGCCCCGGAAGGGGGGTAGCGGGAGCCAACGACAATGAGCAGTTCTTC,CAISPGRGVAGANDNEQFF
.,TRBV6-1,.,TRBJ2-2,TGTCCCAGCAGTGAACAGGCGGACACCGGGGAACTGTTTTTT,CPSSEQADTGELFF
TRBD1,TRBV18,.,TRBJ1-2,TGTGCCAGCTCACAGTGGACAGGGGGCAGCGACTATGGCTACACCTTC,CASSQWTGGSDYGYTF
TRBD2,TRBV10-3,few,TRBJ2-1,TGTGCCATCAGTGAGTCAATGTGGGGGAGGGCCTCCTACAATGAGCAGTTCTTC,CAISESMWGRASYNEQFF
.,TRBV11-2,once,TRBJ2-7,TGTGCCAGCAACTTGCACGTTTACGAGCAGTACTTC,CASNLHVYEQYF
TRBD2,TRBV7-8,many,TRBJ2-3,TGTGCCAGCAGCTTTGGGACTAGCGGGAGTCCCGCAGATACGCAGTATTTT,CASSFGTSGSPADTQYF
TRBD1,TRBV11-2,.,TRBJ2-3,TGTGCCAACAGCCGGGGACAGGGGACAGATACGCAGTATTTT,CANSRGQGTDTQYF
TRBD2,TRBV7-9,.,TRBJ2-1,TGTGCCAGAAGCCCAAGGACTAGCGGAAGCAACAATGAGCAGTTCTTC,CARSPRTSGSNNEQFF
.,TRBV11-1,once,TRBJ2-1,TGTCCCAGCAGCTCGGACACCGGGATTAGAGTCGGTGAGCAGTTCTTC,CPSSSDTGIRVGEQFF
.,TRBV29-1,many,TRBJ2-7,TGCAGCGTTGCTGGACAGACCTACGAGCAGTACTTC,CSVAGQTYEQYF
.,TRBV28,few,TRBJ2-1,TGTGCCAGCCTCGCCAGGGGGGGCGTCGATGAGCAGTTCTTC,CASLARGGVDEQFF
TRBD2,TRBV10-3,many,TRBJ2-2,TGTGCCATCAAGTCCGCAGCGGGAGGTACCGGGGAGCTGTTTTTT,CAIKSAAGGTGELFF
TRBD2,TRBV7-9,few,TRBJ2-1,TGTGCCAGCAGCCACGGACTAGCGTACAATGAGCAGTTCTTC,CASSHGLAYNEQFF
TRBD2,TRBV6-5,.,TRBJ2-1,TGTGCCAGCAGAGCCGGGACTAGGAACAATGAGCAGTTCTTC,CASRAGTRNNEQFF
.,TRBV11-2,.,TRBJ2-1,TGTGCCAGCAATTCAACTAGGGGAATTTTAAATGAGCAGCTCTTC,CASNSTRGILNEQLF
.,TRBV6-5,many,TRBJ2-3,TGTGCCAGCAGTTCCTGGTCCCTAGCGAGCACAGATACGCAGTATTTT,CASSSWSLASTDTQYF
.,TRBV30,few,TRBJ1-6,TGTGCCTGGAAAAAGGGTGCAAATAATTCACCCCTCCACTTT,CAWKKGANNSPLHF
TRBD2,TRBV12-3/TRBV12-4,.,TRBJ2-3,TGTGCCAGCAGTTTCTCAGCGGGAGGCACAGATATGCAGTATTTT,CASSFSAGGTDMQYF
.,TRBV11-2,.,TRBJ1-3,TGTGCCAGGAGCTTGTCCTACGCTGGAAACACCATTTATTTT,CARSLSYAGNTIYF
.,TRBV12-3/TRBV12-4,.,TRBJ1-2,TGTGCCAGCAGCATAGGGGGCTATGGCTACACCTTC,CASSIGGYGYTF
.,TRBV28,few,TRBJ2-7,TGTGCCAGCAGTTTCACGACAGCCTACGAGCAGTACTTC,CASSFTTAYEQYF
TRBD2,TRBV28,.,TRBJ2-1,TGTGCCAGTAGTTTAAGTAGCGGGAGAGAAAATCCGAAGTACAATAAGCAGTTCTTC,CASSLSSGRENPKYNKQFF
TRBD2,TRBV29-1,.,TRBJ2-3,TGCAGCGTGAACCCCTCCTCTCGGGGGGGCACAGATACGCAGTATTTT,CSVNPSSRGGTDTQYF
.,TRBV29-1,many,TRBJ1-1,TGCAGCGTTGAAATGACAGTCTCGAACACTGAAGCTTTCTTT,CSVEMTVSNTEAFF
TRBD1,TRBV11-2,.,TRBJ2-7,TGTGTCAGCAGTAAACGGAGGGACAGGGCCTCCTACGAGCAGTACTTC,CVSSKRRDRASYEQYF
TRBD2,TRBV6-6,.,TRBJ2-5,TGTCCCAGCAGTCCCCGGGCTTGGGGACTAGCGAGAGAGAAAGAGACCCAGTACTTC,CPSSPRAWGLAREKETQYF
.,TRBV11-2,.,TRBJ2-3,TGTGCCAGTTCACCTCAGGTGGATAGGCAGTATTTT,CASSPQVDRQYF
TRBD1,TRBV9,.,TRBJ2-1,TGTGGCAGCAGCCCAGACAGGGGAAAAGCCATTGAGCAGTTCTTC,CGSSPDRGKAIEQFF
TRBD2,TRBV7-9,few,TRBJ2-2,TGTGCCAGCAGCTCTGCACTAGCGCCGAACACCGGGGAGCTGTTTTTT,CASSSALAPNTGELFF
TRBD2,TRBV11-1,.,TRBJ2-3,TGTGACAGCAGCTTAGGAACTAGCGGGACGAATACGCAGTATTTT,CDSSLGTSGTNTQYF
TRBD2,TRBV11-3,once,TRBJ2-1,TGTGTCAGCAGCTTAATTTTGTCTAGCGGGGGGAACAATGAGCAGTTCTTC,CVSSLILSSGGNNEQFF
.,TRBV11-2,many,TRBJ2-5,TGTGCCAGCAGCTTTTACTCGGGATGGGAGACCCAGTACTTC,CASSFYSGWETQYF
.,TRBV12-3/TRBV12-4,.,TRBJ2-3,TGTGCCAGCAGTTTAGATTCCAGCGGGAGCACAGATACGCAGTATTTT,CASSLDSSGSTDTQYF
.,TRBV11-2,.,TRBJ2-1,TGTGCCAGCAGCGGCCTGTCTGGTTACAATGAGCAGTTCTTT,CASSGLSGYNEQFF
TRBD1,TRBV28,few,TRBJ2-3,TGTGCCAGCAGTTTAACCCCACAGGGGAGCACAGATACGCAGTATTTT,CASSLTPQGSTDTQYF